A single sample is the source of the 3 T cell receptor beta chains below, sequenced in a study of blood T cell repertoires in COVID-19. Sequencing used immunoSEQ multiplex PCR; TCRdb keeps in-frame clones, though not all of them. The repertoire consists of 270,000 or so clones, with 82% occurring once and the leading ten covering less than 4%. The sequenced material came from peripheral blood. The receptors here all came from a woman aged 18-29 years with acute or convalescent COVID-19.

V is TRBV4-1 and J is TRBJ2-3; D unclear. V was trimmed by 0 bases and J by 0 bases, leaving 10 bases between them. CDR1 is MGHRA and CDR2 is YSYEKL in the germline V gene. The CDR3 runs 16 residues. CDR3: CASSQDYAISTDTQYF. CDR3 DNA sequence: TGCGCCAGCAGCCAAGATTATGCGATAAGCACAGATACGCAGTATTTT.

The chain joins TRBV20-1 to TRBJ2-5; D call uncertain. V shed 6 bases and J shed 7 bases, with 12 bases lying between them. This CDR3 is built from 11 residues. Per the germline V gene, CDR1 is DFQATT and CDR2 is SNEGSKA (reference sequence). The DNA for the CDR3 is TGCAGTGCCTCTCGGTCTGGGACCCAGTACTTC. Residues: CSASRSGTQYF.

V is TRBV6-6 and J is TRBJ2-2, with 7 bases matching TRBD1. This CDR3 is built from 14 residues. Looked up from germline, CDR1 is MNHNY and CDR2 is SVGAGI (reference sequence). J lost 6 bases, V lost 7 bases, and 8 bases had no gene match. In DNA form, the CDR3 reads TGTGCCAGCACCGACAGGGTAGGGTCCGGGGAGCTGTTTTTT. Translated, it gives CASTDRVGSGELFF.